The 3 T cell receptor beta chains listed next were all sequenced from one sample in a study of Graves' ophthalmopathy and Graves' hyperthyroidism listed by TCRdb under 2018. The sequencing machine was an Illumina HiSeq 2000. For repertoire sequencing, the TCR beta CDR3 regions were amplified from RNA transcripts. A first-round RT-PCR used HTBI primers with the Qiagen OneStep RT-PCR kit, followed by a second-round multiplex PCR, size selection and purification. The raw public reads went through TCRdb reprocessing: fastp at Q25, MiXCR clone calling, in-frame beta chains kept. Each CDR3 protein gets just one entry, which takes the most common genes and DNA from the rows behind it. Within this sample are about 740,000 distinct CDR3 sequences, with 40% of them counted one time only. 44% of the sample goes to the ten largest clones. Sequencing was carried out using peripheral blood. Receptors originate from an adult man with Graves' ophthalmopathy.

The chain employs TRBV7-9 and TRBJ2-3, with D perhaps TRBD2 (6 bases). The length of the CDR3 is 11 residues. Per the germline V gene, CDR1 is SEHNR and CDR2 is FQNEAQ (reference sequence). Trimming left V 2 bases short and J 13 bases short, with 10 bases between. CDR3 bases: TGTGCCAGCAGCTTAATCAGGGAGGAGTATTTT. Protein sequence: CASSLIREEYF.

Here the CDR3 reads CASSPHEGQVGVQYF. CDR3 DNA sequence: TGTGCCAGCAGCCCTCATGAGGGACAGGTCGGCGTGCAGTACTTC. The rearrangement joins TRBV7-2 to TRBJ2-7; 8 bases line up with TRBD1. Losses at the gene ends were 5 bases for V and 9 bases for J; bases not matched to a gene: 15. The V gene's germline CDR1 is SGHTA and CDR2 FQGNSA. CDR3 length: 15 residues.

The chain couples TRBV5-1 to TRBJ2-7; TRBD1 matches 7 bases. V lost 5 bases and J lost 7; bases outside the gene matches: 12. Germline loops: CDR1 SGHRS, CDR2 YFSETQ. The CDR3 runs to 14 residues. In nucleotides, the CDR3 is TGCGCCAGCAGGAAACCGGGACAGTCTCTGGAGCAGTACTTC. Amino acids: CASRKPGQSLEQYF. Combining the CDR3 with reference TRBV5-1 and TRBJ2-7 gives the whole variable domain KAGVTQTPRYLIKTRGQQVTLSCSPISGHRSVSWYQQTPGQGLQFLFEYFSETQRNKGNFPGRFSGRQFSNSRSEMNVSTLELGDSALYLCASRKPGQSLEQYFGPGTRLTVT.